Each of the 30 T cell receptor beta chains below was sequenced from the same sample in a study of shared clonotypes between healthy human individuals. Generated by immunoSEQ multiplex PCR, the TCRdb table keeps only in-frame clones and is missing some. This table has some 1 million clones, around 76% appearing once. The sequenced material came from memory CD4+ T cells sorted from blood. Regarding subset: CD45RA-negative fraction. The source of these receptors is a man between 18 and 35 years old in good health.

The rearrangement uses TRBV29-1 and TRBJ2-7; D not certain. The CDR3 contains 12 residues. Germline V lookup: CDR1 SQVTM, CDR2 ANQGSEA. Trimming stripped 5 bases from V and 5 bases from J, with 13 bases between. The CDR3 region has the DNA TGCAGCGTTCGAAAAGCTGTGGACGAGCAGTACTTC. Translation gives CSVRKAVDEQYF.

The rearrangement links TRBV5-6 to TRBJ2-3; 10 nucleotides match TRBD1. CDR3 length: 16 amino acids. Germline CDR1 is SGHDT and CDR2 is YYEEEE. The junction had 6 bases not matched to a gene; V was cut back by 0 bases and J by 5 bases. The CDR3 loop reads CASSLAGTGEIDTQYF. CDR3 DNA: TGTGCCAGCAGCTTGGCGGGGACAGGGGAGATAGATACGCAGTATTTT.

The chain links TRBV4-3 to TRBJ1-5; maybe TRBD1 (5 bases). Trimming shortened V by 6 bases and J by 3 bases, and 12 bases separated the two germline ends. CDR1 LGHNA and CDR2 YSLEER come from the germline V gene. This CDR3 is built from 14 residues. DNA of the CDR3: TGCGCCAGCAGTCCGGGGCAGTACAATCAGCCCCAGCATTTT. This sequence encodes CASSPGQYNQPQHF.

The rearrangement links TRBV28 to TRBJ1-2, with TRBD1 as a possible D gene (5 bases). CDR1 is MDHEN and CDR2 is SYDVKM in the germline V gene. V lost 6 bases and J 2 bases, leaving 16 bases between the germline ends. The CDR3 extends over 15 amino acids. The CDR3 protein is CASSPPAGTNYGYTF. The CDR3 bases are TGTGCCAGCAGCCCCCCGGCAGGGACGAACTATGGCTACACCTTC.

In this sample, this clone turned up many times. The chain carries TRBV30 and TRBJ1-1, with D hard to call. The CDR3 is made up of 13 amino acids. Germline assignment: CDR1 GTSNPN and CDR2 SVGIG (reference sequence). Trimming took off 2 bases at V and 2 bases at J, with 9 bases between the two ends. CDR3 region: CAWSKQTNTEAFF. The CDR3 bases are TGTGCCTGGAGTAAACAGACTAACACTGAAGCTTTCTTT.

This chain connects TRBV10-3 to TRBJ1-1; 7 positions match TRBD1. The V segment lost 6 bases and the J segment 4 bases; nucleotides outside the gene matches: 8. From germline, CDR1 is ENHRY and CDR2 SYGVKD. This CDR3 is built from 14 residues. As DNA, the CDR3 is TGTGCCATCAGGTCAACAGGGGATGGCACTGAAGCTTTCTTT. It is translated as CAIRSTGDGTEAFF.

J is TRBJ2-7 and V is TRBV6-6; 7 bases are shared with TRBD1. The CDR3 contains 11 residues. J was trimmed by 3 bases and V by 7 bases; bases with no gene match: 0. Germline CDR1 reads MNHNY; CDR2 reads SVGAGI (reference sequence). The CDR3 DNA follows: TGTGCCAGCACAGGGGGCTACGAGCAGTACTTC. Its translation: CASTGGYEQYF.

V is TRBV7-9 and J is TRBJ2-5; the D gene could be TRBD1 or TRBD2 (5 bases each). This CDR3 comprises 15 residues. V was trimmed by 6 bases and J by 1 base, leaving 15 bases between them. Germline CDR1 SEHNR, CDR2 FQNEAQ (reference sequence). The CDR3 DNA sequence: TGTGCCAGCAGTCCTGCGGTGAGGGGCCAAGAGACCCAGTACTTC. This encodes CASSPAVRGQETQYF.

The table lists this clone with many counts. A junction end diverges from the germline sequence, so it may reflect a read error. The chain has TRBV28 and TRBJ1-2, with TRBD1 matching 7 bases. The CDR3 has 14 residues. Germline CDR1 is MDHEN and CDR2 is SYDVKM. The CDR3: CASRAALGGTAAPF. CDR3 in DNA: TGTGCCAGCCGCGCAGCATTGGGGGGGACAGCAGCGCCCTTC.

This clone was counted a single time. The chain links TRBV27 to TRBJ1-6; possibly TRBD1 for D (5 bases). CDR3 length: 16 residues. Trimming cost V 2 bases and J 1 base, with 9 bases left between them. Germline-derived CDR1 and CDR2 are MNHEY and SMNVEV (reference sequence). The CDR3 DNA follows: TGTGCCAGCAGTTTACAGGGAAATTCCTATAATTCACCCCTCCACTTT. Translated, it gives CASSLQGNSYNSPLHF.

The chain joins TRBV11-3 to TRBJ2-1; D unclear. CDR1 and CDR2 (germline): SGHNT, YENEEA. This CDR3 contains 13 residues. Trimming took 2 bases from V and 5 from J, leaving 7 bases between them. Here the CDR3 reads CASSLNIHNEQFF. CDR3 DNA sequence: TGTGCCAGCAGCTTAAATATTCACAATGAGCAGTTCTTC.

The chain carries TRBV20-1 and TRBJ2-1; D might be TRBD1 or TRBD2, each matching 5 bases. V dropped 6 bases and J dropped 10 bases, with 7 bases sitting between them. Germline V gene data show CDR1 as DFQATT and CDR2 as SNEGSKA (reference sequence). This CDR3 has 9 amino acids. The CDR3 coding sequence is TGCAGTGCAGGGACGGAGCAGTTCTTC. Amino acid sequence: CSAGTEQFF.

The sample holds a few counts of this clone. V usage is TRBV2 and J usage is TRBJ2-7, with D perhaps TRBD1 or TRBD2 (5 bases each). From germline, CDR1 is SNHLY and CDR2 FYNNEI. The V and J ends lost 4 bases and 4 bases respectively, with 11 bases between them. This CDR3 region has 13 residues. The CDR3, as DNA: TGTGCCAGCAGTGGGGACCTATATTACGAGCAGTACTTC. This codes for CASSGDLYYEQYF.

V gene TRBV5-1 combines with J gene TRBJ2-3, with 8 nucleotides matching TRBD2. CDR1 and CDR2 from the germline V gene are SGHRS and YFSETQ. This CDR3 has 17 residues. After removal of 0 bases from V and 5 bases from J, the junction contained 11 bases not matched to a gene. CDR3 loop: CASSLAGNGRAIDTQYF. DNA for the CDR3: TGCGCCAGCAGCTTGGCCGGGAACGGGAGGGCCATAGATACGCAGTATTTT.

This chain connects TRBV7-2 to TRBJ2-7; 11 positions match TRBD1. Germline V gene sequence: CDR1 SGHTA, CDR2 FQGNSA. This CDR3 contains 15 residues. J was trimmed by 4 bases and V by 0 bases; bases with no gene match: 2. CDR3: CASSLAGQGAYEQYF. In DNA form, the CDR3 reads TGTGCCAGCAGCTTAGCTGGACAGGGGGCATACGAGCAGTACTTC. Full variable domain (missing parts from reference TRBV7-2 and TRBJ2-7): GAGVSQSPSNKVTEKGKDVELRCDPISGHTALYWYRQSLGQGLEFLIYFQGNSAPDKSGLPSDRFSAERTGGSVSTLTIQRTQQEDSAVYLCASSLAGQGAYEQYFGPGTRLTVT.

The chain uses TRBV28 and TRBJ1-2; no clear D. The CDR3 length is 11 residues. V shed 7 bases and J shed 6 bases, with 9 bases lying between them. Germline assignment: CDR1 MDHEN and CDR2 SYDVKM. In DNA, the CDR3 is TGTGCCAGCATGTCGGGGAATGGCTACACCTTC. The encoded protein is CASMSGNGYTF.

This clone turned up a few times. V gene TRBV7-2 combines with J gene TRBJ2-1; the D is unclear. Trimming took 1 base from V and 7 from J, leaving 11 bases between them. The length of the CDR3 is 14 residues. CDR1 SGHTA and CDR2 FQGNSA come from the germline V gene. The CDR3 protein is CASSLVGEWNEQFF. CDR3 DNA: TGTGCCAGCAGCTTAGTAGGAGAATGGAATGAGCAGTTCTTC.

The chain uses TRBV4-1 and TRBJ1-4; 7 bases map to TRBD1. The CDR3 is made up of 14 amino acids. The J segment lost 8 bases and the V segment lost 4 bases, leaving 7 bases of the junction unmatched. Per germline, CDR1 MGHRA and CDR2 YSYEKL. The CDR3 DNA follows: TGCGCCAGCAGCCGAGACAGGGTAGGCGAAAAACTGTTTTTT. Protein product: CASSRDRVGEKLFF.

The CDR3 loop reads CASSLEAGAHGYTF. The CDR3 bases are TGTGCCAGCAGCTTAGAGGCAGGGGCCCATGGCTACACCTTC. This chain joins TRBV11-2 and TRBJ1-2, with a possible D match to TRBD1 (6 bases). Trimming shortened V by 0 bases and J by 6 bases, and 11 bases separated the two germline ends. This CDR3 has 14 amino acids. Germline V gives CDR1 SGHAT, CDR2 FQNNGV. The whole variable domain, filled in from reference TRBV11-2 and TRBJ1-2, reads EAGVAQSPRYKIIEKRQSVAFWCNPISGHATLYWYQQILGQGPKLLIQFQNNGVVDDSQLPKDRFSAERLKGVDSTLKIQPAKLEDSAVYLCASSLEAGAHGYTFGSGTRLTVV.

V and J are TRBV30 and TRBJ1-5; no firm D call. The germline CDR1 and CDR2 sequences are GTSNPN and SVGIG (reference sequence). V dropped 0 bases and J dropped 4 bases, with 13 bases sitting between them. This CDR3 is 15 amino acids long. The CDR3, as DNA: TGTGCCTGGAGTGTACAATACCTCGCGAATCAGCCCCAGCATTTT. The encoded protein is CAWSVQYLANQPQHF.

V is TRBV6-5 and J is TRBJ2-3; D may be TRBD2 (7 bases). The CDR3 is made up of 16 amino acids. V lost 2 bases and J lost 5, with 17 bases in between. CDR1 and CDR2 from the germline V gene are MNHEY and SVGAGI. The CDR3 protein is CASSYLGGGPKDTQYF. DNA for the CDR3: TGTGCCAGCAGTTACCTTGGGGGGGGGCCCAAAGATACGCAGTATTTT.

The chain employs TRBV5-1 and TRBJ2-3, with D perhaps matching TRBD1 (6 bases). CDR3 size: 16 residues. Trimming pared 4 bases from V and 3 bases from J, leaving 18 bases between. Per germline, CDR1 SGHRS and CDR2 YFSETQ. The CDR3 bases are TGCGCCAGCAGCCCGGAATCGACAGGACCTACAGATACGCAGTATTTT. Translated, it gives CASSPESTGPTDTQYF.

The chain employs TRBV7-6 and TRBJ2-1; 8 nucleotides agree with TRBD1. Trimming took 9 bases from V and 7 from J; bases not matched to a gene: 11. The CDR3 totals 14 residues. Germline assignment: CDR1 SGHVS and CDR2 FNYEAQ. The CDR3 sequence is CASTIRQGANEQFF. The CDR3 DNA reads TGTGCCAGTACAATTCGGCAGGGGGCTAATGAGCAGTTCTTC.

This clone was picked up one time. The J gene is TRBJ1-6, the V gene TRBV27; 7 nucleotides match TRBD1. Germline trimming cut 5 bases from V and 6 bases from J; bases unmatched to any gene: 4. This CDR3 region has 14 residues. Germline CDR1 and CDR2: MNHEY and SMNVEV (reference sequence). CDR3 nucleotide sequence: TGTGCCAGCAGTCCACGACAGGGTAATTCACCCCTCCACTTT. It encodes CASSPRQGNSPLHF.

This CDR3 is CASSATTGDTQYF. CDR3 sequence (DNA): TGTGCCAGCAGCGCAACCACCGGGGATACGCAGTATTTT. The chain uses TRBV9 and TRBJ2-3; D is uncertain. Germline assignment: CDR1 SGDLS and CDR2 YYNGEE. The ends were cut back, 3 bases at V and 6 bases at J, with 11 bases in the middle. This CDR3 contains 13 residues.

The rearrangement uses TRBV28 and TRBJ1-2; D is unclear. CDR1 is MDHEN, CDR2 SYDVKM, per germline. The V gene lost 1 base and the J gene lost 5 bases, with 8 bases spanning the gap. There are 13 residues in the CDR3. The CDR3 DNA sequence: TGTGCCAGCAGTTTATTTCGGGAGTATGGCTACACCTTC. Its protein is CASSLFREYGYTF.

The chain uses TRBV4-1 and TRBJ1-4; 9 nucleotides line up with TRBD1. CDR1 is MGHRA, CDR2 YSYEKL, per germline. V lost 5 bases to trimming and J lost 7 bases; unmatched junction nucleotides: 11. The CDR3 extends over 16 amino acids. For the CDR3, the DNA is TGCGCCAGCAGCGTACTTCCGGGACAGGGTAGTGAAAAACTGTTTTTT. As protein: CASSVLPGQGSEKLFF.

The V gene is TRBV10-1, the J gene TRBJ2-1; the D gene is possibly TRBD1 (5 bases). Germline CDR1 WNHNN, CDR2 SYGVQD (reference sequence). This CDR3 contains 16 residues. The ends were cut back, 5 bases at V and 5 bases at J, with 19 bases in the middle. For the CDR3, the DNA is TGCGCCAGCAGTCCCCTCGTTTCTTCGGACAACAATGAGCAGTTCTTC. As protein: CASSPLVSSDNNEQFF.

A word on this clone: This same CDR3 is encoded by further DNA sequences in the sample. The chain is built from TRBV7-2 and TRBJ1-6; D is undetermined. The CDR3 runs to 12 residues. Trimming removed 1 base at V and 10 bases at J, with 5 bases between. Germline V gene data show CDR1 as SGHTA and CDR2 as FQGNSA. The CDR3 loop is CASSLDLSPLHF. CDR3 in DNA: TGTGCCAGCAGCTTAGATCTATCACCCCTCCACTTT.

This clone was detected once. The chain uses TRBV5-1 and TRBJ2-1, with TRBD2 identical over 7 bases. The CDR3 sequence is 18 residues long. V shed 4 bases and J 12 bases; nucleotides not matched to a gene: 25. CDR1 SGHRS and CDR2 YFSETQ come from the germline V gene. CDR3 region: CASSPSKQASGPPSGQFF. The CDR3 DNA is TGCGCCAGCAGCCCCTCAAAGCAGGCTAGCGGACCTCCTTCGGGGCAGTTCTTC.